The 20 T cell receptor beta chains presented below share a single source sample, sequenced in a study of CD8 T cells in ankylosing spondylitis. Study findings and constraints: One TCR beta motif, made up of roughly eight highly homologous variants, appeared characteristic of ankylosing spondylitis blood.

Using its own MiXCR run on the 5' RACE reads, TCRdb lists one record per CDR3 protein. The table records 800,000 to 900,000 distinct CDR3 sequences, 12% of them present only once. Their antigens remain unidentified. Sequences were obtained from blood, either unsorted or a sorted T cell fraction (not recorded which). The receptors derive from a male donor with ankylosing spondylitis.

This chain links TRBV18 with TRBJ1-1; D is ambiguous. Germline V gene lookup returns CDR1 KGHSH and CDR2 LQKENI. V gave up 6 bases and J gave up 1 base, with 9 bases separating them. CDR3 size: 13 residues. CDR3 coding DNA: TGTGCCAGCTCGCCGGTTAGGAACACTGAAGCTTTCTTT. Residues: CASSPVRNTEAFF.

The rearrangement joins TRBV4-2 to TRBJ1-2; D possibly corresponds to TRBD1 (6 bases). V shed 6 bases and J shed 2 bases, with 28 bases lying between them. The CDR3 extends over 19 amino acids. Germline V CDR1 and CDR2: LGHNA, YNFKEQ. The CDR3 nucleotides read TGTGCCAGCAGGCTAACATGGTGGGGGGCAGAAGAACTAAACTATGGCTACACCTTC. Protein: CASRLTWWGAEELNYGYTF.

The table lists this clonotype with a few counts. The chain is built from TRBV4-3 and TRBJ2-3; TRBD1 matches 10 bases. Losses at the gene ends were 2 bases for V and 5 bases for J; bases not matched to a gene: 10. CDR1 is LGHNA, CDR2 YSLEER, per germline. The CDR3 spans 17 residues. This chain's CDR3 is CASSQPGRTGGGDTQYF. The CDR3 DNA follows: TGCGCCAGCAGCCAACCGGGGCGGACAGGGGGGGGAGATACGCAGTATTTT.

Ten or more counts support this clonotype. The chain links TRBV6-5 to TRBJ1-2; D not certain. Germline V gene sequence: CDR1 MNHEY, CDR2 SVGAGI. Trimming took off 2 bases at V and 4 bases at J, with 8 bases between the two ends. The CDR3 runs to 13 residues. The CDR3 sequence: CASSYGQLYGYTF. CDR3 coding DNA: TGTGCCAGCAGTTACGGCCAGCTCTATGGCTACACCTTC.

This clonotype came up a few times. V and J are TRBV20-1 and TRBJ1-4; no clear D gene. The V end was cut by 0 bases, the J end by 4 bases, with 12 bases between. The CDR3 contains 15 residues. CDR1 is DFQATT and CDR2 is SNEGSKA in the germline V gene (reference sequence). The CDR3 region is CSARDRVLGNEKLFF. The CDR3 DNA follows: TGCAGTGCTAGAGATAGAGTCCTGGGTAATGAAAAACTGTTTTTT.

This clonotype turned up a few times. V usage is TRBV5-1 and J usage is TRBJ2-7; D unresolved. The length of the CDR3 is 15 residues. Germline loops: CDR1 SGHRS, CDR2 YFSETQ. The V and J ends lost 4 bases and 5 bases respectively, with 19 bases between them. The CDR3, as DNA: TGCGCCAGCAGCCCTGGGTCTGGGGTTCGGAACGAGCAGTACTTC. Protein sequence: CASSPGSGVRNEQYF.

This clonotype was seen only a few times. The chain combines TRBV4-1 with TRBJ1-1; 7 bases fit TRBD1. This CDR3 spans 15 amino acids. V lost 3 bases, J lost 3 bases, and 7 bases stayed unmatched. CDR1 is MGHRA, CDR2 YSYEKL, per germline. The CDR3, as DNA: TGCGCCAGCAGCCATGTACAGGGGAGGTACACTGAAGCTTTCTTT. This codes for CASSHVQGRYTEAFF.

This clonotype was found a few times. V is TRBV28 and J is TRBJ2-2, with 8 bases fitting TRBD2. V was pared by 7 bases and J by 3 bases, with 7 bases of the junction left unmatched. The CDR3 runs 15 residues. Per germline, CDR1 MDHEN and CDR2 SYDVKM. The CDR3 DNA reads TGTGCCAGCATCTTTAGCGGGAAGGACACCGGGGAGCTGTTTTTT. Residues: CASIFSGKDTGELFF. The full variable domain, rest sourced from reference TRBV28 and TRBJ2-2, is DVKVTQSSRYLVKRTGEKVFLECVQDMDHENMFWYRQDPGLGLRLIYFSYDVKMKEKGDIPEGYSVSREKKERFSLILESASTNQTSMYLCASIFSGKDTGELFFGEGSRLTVL.

This clonotype was counted only a few times. This chain connects TRBV7-9 to TRBJ2-5; D is undetermined. The CDR3 loop spans 15 amino acids. Germline CDR1 reads SEHNR; CDR2 reads FQNEAQ (reference sequence). V was trimmed by 0 bases and J by 2 bases, leaving 10 bases between them. CDR3 sequence (DNA): TGTGCCAGCAGCTTAGCCCCCCGGGTACAAGAGACCCAGTACTTC. Amino acid sequence: CASSLAPRVQETQYF.

This clonotype was seen a few times. This sequence joins TRBV7-2 and TRBJ2-5; D not resolved. Germline assignment: CDR1 SGHTA and CDR2 FQGNSA. This CDR3 region has 13 residues. Trimming stripped 4 bases from V and 4 bases from J, with 10 bases between. CDR3 sequence reads: CASSSLGRETQYF. DNA of the CDR3: TGTGCCAGCAGCTCTCTCGGTCGAGAGACCCAGTACTTC.

The V call is TRBV11-2, the J call TRBJ2-1; 7 bases fit TRBD1. The length of the CDR3 is 18 residues. In germline, CDR1 is SGHAT, CDR2 FQNNGV. V lost 6 bases to trimming and J lost 0 bases; unmatched junction nucleotides: 14. CDR3 DNA sequence: TGTGCCAGCAGTCCTCCCAGGACAGGTTGGTTCTCCTACAATGAGCAGTTCTTC. The encoded protein is CASSPPRTGWFSYNEQFF.

The gene calls are TRBV7-2 and TRBJ1-6; D may be TRBD1 (5 bases). The ends were cut back, 5 bases at V and 10 bases at J, with 12 bases in the middle. The CDR3 runs to 13 residues. The germline CDR1 and CDR2 sequences are SGHTA and FQGNSA. In DNA, the CDR3 is TGTGCCAGCAGCCCCCGGGACTCATCACCCCTCCACTTT. This encodes CASSPRDSSPLHF.

This clonotype occurred many times. The chain uses TRBV12-3 or TRBV12-4 and TRBJ1-1; the D is unclear. The V gene lost 2 bases and the J gene lost 3 bases, with 13 bases spanning the gap. The CDR3 covers 15 residues. CDR3 loop: CASSLRSSLDTEAFF. The CDR3 DNA is TGTGCCAGCAGTTTACGTTCGTCGTTGGACACTGAAGCTTTCTTT.

This clonotype was detected ten times or more. V is TRBV7-9 and J is TRBJ2-5, with a tentative D call TRBD1 (6 bases). In germline, CDR1 is SEHNR, CDR2 FQNEAQ (reference sequence). The CDR3 has 14 residues. V was pared by 5 bases and J by 2 bases, with 12 bases between. The CDR3 DNA reads as TGTGCCAGCAGCAAACAGGGATATCAAGAGACCCAGTACTTC. Encoded protein: CASSKQGYQETQYF.

This clonotype appeared many times. The chain joins TRBV12-3 or TRBV12-4 to TRBJ2-5; D unresolved. V was shortened by 5 bases and J by 1 base, with 8 bases between the two germline ends. The CDR3 sequence is 13 residues long. CDR3 loop: CASSPQLQETQYF. In nucleotides, the CDR3 is TGTGCCAGCAGTCCCCAGCTCCAAGAGACCCAGTACTTC.

V usage is TRBV10-2 and J usage is TRBJ2-5; D is unresolved. The CDR3 is 15 amino acids. V lost 6 bases, J lost 2 bases, and 16 bases lay in between. CDR1 is WSHSY, CDR2 SAAADI, per germline. The CDR3 sequence is CASRSPGIEQETQYF. CDR3 coding DNA: TGCGCCAGCAGGTCCCCCGGAATAGAACAAGAGACCCAGTACTTC.

This clonotype was detected only a few times. J is TRBJ1-2 and V is TRBV2; D possibly corresponds to TRBD1 (6 bases). The CDR3 loop spans 14 amino acids. Trimming took 7 bases from V and 5 from J, leaving 17 bases between them. Germline CDR1 and CDR2: SNHLY and FYNNEI. CDR3 bases: TGTGCCAGCATCTTAGAGGCGACAGGTTATGGCTACACCTTC. It specifies CASILEATGYGYTF.

The chain couples TRBV5-1 to TRBJ2-7; a possible D gene is TRBD1 (5 bases). Trimming cost V 0 bases and J 4 bases, with 11 bases left between them. Per the germline V gene, CDR1 is SGHRS and CDR2 is YFSETQ. This CDR3 contains 14 residues. Here the CDR3 DNA reads TGCGCCAGCAGCTTGGTGGCAGGGCGGTACGAGCAGTACTTC. Its translation is CASSLVAGRYEQYF.

The rearrangement uses TRBV9 and TRBJ1-4; the D gene is possibly TRBD1 (6 bases). The length of the CDR3 is 14 residues. Germline CDR1 is SGDLS and CDR2 is YYNGEE. Trimming cost V 4 bases and J 3 bases, with 10 bases left between them. CDR3 region: CASSQTGSNEKLFF. The CDR3 DNA reads TGTGCCAGCAGCCAAACAGGGTCTAATGAAAAACTGTTTTTT.

This sequence joins TRBV20-1 and TRBJ2-5; 11 bases match TRBD1. The CDR3 is made up of 15 amino acids. V shed 0 bases and J 5 bases; nucleotides not matched to a gene: 5. The germline V gene encodes CDR1 DFQATT and CDR2 SNEGSKA (reference sequence). The CDR3: CSARDGQGALETQYF. The CDR3 region has the DNA TGCAGTGCTAGAGATGGACAGGGGGCTTTGGAGACCCAGTACTTC.